This is a list of T cell receptor beta chains from one sample in a study of control samples from healthy donors and cancer patients. Here immunoSEQ multiplex PCR was the method, and the copy in TCRdb shows in-frame clones only, minus some. The sample has some 120,000 clones, 80% to 95% seen once. The sample comprised blood. These receptors were collected from a man between 18 and 35 years old in good health. CDR3s include the opening cysteine and the closing phenylalanine or tryptophan. The D gene is left open where the match is weak. Some rows have no size entry. The others give once, few or many, or a class for an expanded clone.

TGCGCCAGTAAGAAAGGGGATCAGCCCCAGCATTTT,CASKKGDQPQHF,once,TRBJ1-5,TRBV19,-
TGTGCCAGCTCACCCGGTCTGCACAATGAGCAGTTCTTC,CASSPGLHNEQFF,-,TRBJ2-1,TRBV18,-
TGTGCCAGTAGCCCCACGGGGAACCGAGGCTTAGGGAGCCCCCAGCATTTT,CASSPTGNRGLGSPQHF,-,TRBJ1-5,TRBV19,-
TGTGCCAGCAGTTTCCCCGCAGGGGGGCACAATGAGCAGTTCTTC,CASSFPAGGHNEQFF,-,TRBJ2-1,TRBV27,-
TGCGCCAGCAGCCAAGTCTGGACAACTGGAAACACCATATATTTT,CASSQVWTTGNTIYF,-,TRBJ1-3,TRBV4-1,-
TGTGCCAGCAGACTGGGAAGGGAAGAGACCCAGTACTTC,CASRLGREETQYF,-,TRBJ2-5,TRBV5-4,-
TGTGCCAGCAGACCGATACAGGGGGCGAGTTCTGGAAACACCATATATTTT,CASRPIQGASSGNTIYF,-,TRBJ1-3,TRBV11-2,TRBD1
TGTGCCAGCATCACTAGAGACGGGGGCAGAGTTGGGGCCAACGTCCTGACTTTC,CASITRDGGRVGANVLTF,-,TRBJ2-6,TRBV7-9,-
TGCAGTGCTAGTAGTCCAGACCGAAACTATGGCTACACCTTC,CSASSPDRNYGYTF,-,TRBJ1-2,TRBV20-1,-
TGTGCCAGCAGCTACCGGGACAGGGATGTTGATGAGCAGTTCTTC,CASSYRDRDVDEQFF,-,TRBJ2-1,TRBV11-2,TRBD1
TGTGCCAGCAGTGAATTTGTCAGGGGGAACTATGGCTACACCTTC,CASSEFVRGNYGYTF,-,TRBJ1-2,TRBV6-1,TRBD1
TGTGCCAGCAGCCCGGGACTATCTAACACCATATATTTT,CASSPGLSNTIYF,-,TRBJ1-3,TRBV7-9,-
TGTGCCAGCAGCCAAGAAGGGAGGGGGATCGGGACGGCTCAAGAGACCCAGTACTTC,CASSQEGRGIGTAQETQYF,-,TRBJ2-5,TRBV3-1/TRBV3-2,-
TGTGCCAGCAGCCACCGGGGACAGGGGCCAGGGTCCTATAATTCACCCCTCCACTTT,CASSHRGQGPGSYNSPLHF,-,TRBJ1-6,TRBV27,TRBD1
TGTGCCAGCAGGAGTGAGGGCTCTGGAAACACCATATATTTT,CASRSEGSGNTIYF,once,TRBJ1-3,TRBV2,-
TGTGCCAGCAGGCAATACTACTCGAGCTCCTACAATGAGCAGTTCTTC,CASRQYYSSSYNEQFF,-,TRBJ2-1,TRBV5-4,-
TGTGCCAGCAGCCAACGGGGAGGGCTAGATGGCTACACCTTC,CASSQRGGLDGYTF,-,TRBJ1-2,TRBV7-3,-
TGTGCCAGCAGCCAAGACGGGGCTTGGGGGATGGAGGAAAAACTGTTTTTT,CASSQDGAWGMEEKLFF,-,TRBJ1-4,TRBV3-1/TRBV3-2,-
TGTGCCAGCAGCTTAGAAGGCGGGGTGGGAGAGACCCAGTACTTC,CASSLEGGVGETQYF,-,TRBJ2-5,TRBV7-7,-
TGTGCCAGCAGCTTAGGTACCCAGCCCCAGCATTTT,CASSLGTQPQHF,-,TRBJ1-5,TRBV7-9,-
TGTGCCAGCAGCTCCCGGGGCGGCTACACCTTC,CASSSRGGYTF,many,TRBJ1-2,TRBV9,-
TGTGCCAGCTCACCCGCCAGGGAGAACACTGAAGCTTTCTTT,CASSPARENTEAFF,-,TRBJ1-1,TRBV18,-
TGTGCCAGCAGTTACGGGAAGGTTCCCTCTGGAAACACCATATATTTT,CASSYGKVPSGNTIYF,-,TRBJ1-3,TRBV6-5,-
TGTGCCAGCAGTGGCCAGGGGCGGAAGACCCAGTACTTC,CASSGQGRKTQYF,-,TRBJ2-5,TRBV27,-
TGTGCTAGTGGTAAGGGACAGGGAAGGGCAGATACGCAGTATTTT,CASGKGQGRADTQYF,once,TRBJ2-3,TRBV12-5,TRBD1
TGTGCCAGCAGTGACCCACTCTCTGGAAACACCATATATTTT,CASSDPLSGNTIYF,-,TRBJ1-3,TRBV25-1,-
TGTGCCAGCAGCCAAGATGGAGGGGCGGTTGCAACTAATGAAAAACTGTTTTTT,CASSQDGGAVATNEKLFF,-,TRBJ1-4,TRBV3-1/TRBV3-2,-
TGTGCCAGCAGCTCCCGGGGAAGGCCCCCCTACAATGAGCAGTTCTTC,CASSSRGRPPYNEQFF,-,TRBJ2-1,TRBV11-3,-
TGCAGTGCTACTCAAGAGACCCAGTACTTC,CSATQETQYF,-,TRBJ2-5,TRBV20-1,-
TGTGCCAGCAGCCAAGATCGGGGTGAGCAGTTCTTC,CASSQDRGEQFF,few,TRBJ2-1,TRBV4-2,-
TGTGCCAGTGCATCTCAGGGAACGGCTAATGAAAAACTGTTTTTT,CASASQGTANEKLFF,-,TRBJ1-4,TRBV19,-
TGTGCCAGCAGCTTGGTTTCGGATGCCAAAAACATTCAGTACTTC,CASSLVSDAKNIQYF,-,TRBJ2-4,TRBV5-4,-
TGTGCCAGCAGCGGGACAGCTCACGGCTACACCTTC,CASSGTAHGYTF,-,TRBJ1-2,TRBV27,TRBD1
TGTGCCAGCAGTCATAAAGGGCCGGGTCGAAATGAGCAGTTCTTC,CASSHKGPGRNEQFF,once,TRBJ2-1,TRBV27,-
TGTGCCAGCAGTTACCAGTCGGGGGAGCAGTACTTC,CASSYQSGEQYF,-,TRBJ2-7,TRBV6-5,-
TGTGCCAGCTCAGGTTGGGGGTTCGAAGCTTTCTTT,CASSGWGFEAFF,once,TRBJ1-1,TRBV11-2,-
TGTGCCAGCAGCTCAACTTCTCCATCTGAAGCTTTCTTT,CASSSTSPSEAFF,-,TRBJ1-1,TRBV12-3/TRBV12-4,-
TGTGCCTGGAGTGAAGGGAATGGACCCAATGGCTACACCTTC,CAWSEGNGPNGYTF,-,TRBJ1-2,TRBV30,-
TGTGCCTGGGGGGGGGAATTGGGACAACAAGAGACCCAGTACTTC,CAWGGELGQQETQYF,-,TRBJ2-5,TRBV30,-
TGTGCCAGCAGCCAAGGAACGGAGAACTATGGCTACACCTTC,CASSQGTENYGYTF,-,TRBJ1-2,TRBV4-2,-
TGTGCCAGCAGTTACGGGGGCAATCAGCCCCAGCATTTT,CASSYGGNQPQHF,-,TRBJ1-5,TRBV6-2/TRBV6-3,-
TGTGCCAGCAGTGAATTAACCCTCCAAGAGACCCAGTACTTC,CASSELTLQETQYF,once,TRBJ2-5,TRBV25-1,-
TGTGCCAGCAGTTTAAGGGGGAGCATTCAGTACTTC,CASSLRGSIQYF,-,TRBJ2-4,TRBV6-5,-
TGTGCCAGCAGCGGGGCCTGGGGTATGCTCTTCTTC,CASSGAWGMLFF,-,TRBJ1-2,TRBV9,-
TGCGCCAGCAGCCAAGTGGAGGGGGCCGGGGGAGAGACCCAGTACTTC,CASSQVEGAGGETQYF,-,TRBJ2-5,TRBV4-1,-
TGTGCCAGCAGCCCCAGCCAAGGGGGCGAAATCGGCTACACCTTC,CASSPSQGGEIGYTF,-,TRBJ1-2,TRBV3-1/TRBV3-2,TRBD1
TGCAGTGCGAAGGGGTTTGAAGCTTTCTTT,CSAKGFEAFF,-,TRBJ1-1,TRBV20-1,-
TGTGCCAGCAGCTTAGTTCCGGAAGCCCGTCAGCCCCAGCATTTT,CASSLVPEARQPQHF,-,TRBJ1-5,TRBV7-2,-
TGTGCCAGTAGTATAGCCGGGACCTCTGGAAACACCATATATTTT,CASSIAGTSGNTIYF,-,TRBJ1-3,TRBV19,-
TGTGCCTCTGAACCCGGGTTAGAGAACACTGAAGCTTTCTTT,CASEPGLENTEAFF,few,TRBJ1-1,TRBV30,-
TGTGCCACCAGCAGAGTCCAAGGGGAGCTGTTTTTT,CATSRVQGELFF,-,TRBJ2-2,TRBV15,-
TGTGCCAGCAGCGGACAGGGTAGGTATCAGCCCCAGCATTTT,CASSGQGRYQPQHF,-,TRBJ1-5,TRBV6-6,TRBD1
TGTGCCACCAGTAACATTCTGTTCGGCTCCTACAATGAGCAGTTCTTC,CATSNILFGSYNEQFF,-,TRBJ2-1,TRBV15,-
TGCGCCAGCAGCCGAGTACCGGGACAGGACTACGAGCAGTACTTC,CASSRVPGQDYEQYF,once,TRBJ2-7,TRBV4-1,TRBD1
TGCGCCAGCAGTTGGGGCACTGAAGCTTTCTTT,CASSWGTEAFF,-,TRBJ1-1,TRBV10-2,-
TGTGCCAGCAGCTCTGGCGGGGTCCCCAATCAGCCCCAGCATTTT,CASSSGGVPNQPQHF,-,TRBJ1-5,TRBV5-4,-